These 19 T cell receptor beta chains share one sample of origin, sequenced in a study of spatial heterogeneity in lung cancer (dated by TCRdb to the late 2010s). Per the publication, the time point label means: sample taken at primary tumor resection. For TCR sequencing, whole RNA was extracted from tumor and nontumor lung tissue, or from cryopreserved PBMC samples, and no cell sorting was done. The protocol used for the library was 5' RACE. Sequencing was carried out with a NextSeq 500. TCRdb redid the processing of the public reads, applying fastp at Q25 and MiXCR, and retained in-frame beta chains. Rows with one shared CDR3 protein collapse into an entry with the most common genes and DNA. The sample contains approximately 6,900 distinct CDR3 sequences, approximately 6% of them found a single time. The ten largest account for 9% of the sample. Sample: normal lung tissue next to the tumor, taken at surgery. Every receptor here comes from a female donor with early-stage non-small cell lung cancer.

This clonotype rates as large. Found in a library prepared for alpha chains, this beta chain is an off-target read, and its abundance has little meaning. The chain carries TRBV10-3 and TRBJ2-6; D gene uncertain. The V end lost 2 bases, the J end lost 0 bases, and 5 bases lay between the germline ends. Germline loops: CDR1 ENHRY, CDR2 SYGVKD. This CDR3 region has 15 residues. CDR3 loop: CAISEPASGANVLTF. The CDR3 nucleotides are TGTGCCATCAGTGAGCCCGCCTCTGGGGCCAACGTCCTGACTTTC.

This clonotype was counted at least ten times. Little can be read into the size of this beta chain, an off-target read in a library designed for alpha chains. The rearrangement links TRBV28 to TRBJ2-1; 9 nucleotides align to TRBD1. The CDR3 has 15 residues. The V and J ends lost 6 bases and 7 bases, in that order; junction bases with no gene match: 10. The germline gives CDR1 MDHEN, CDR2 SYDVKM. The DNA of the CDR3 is TGTGCCAGCAGGACAACCGGGACAGGGACAAATGAGCAGTTCTTC. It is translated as CASRTTGTGTNEQFF.

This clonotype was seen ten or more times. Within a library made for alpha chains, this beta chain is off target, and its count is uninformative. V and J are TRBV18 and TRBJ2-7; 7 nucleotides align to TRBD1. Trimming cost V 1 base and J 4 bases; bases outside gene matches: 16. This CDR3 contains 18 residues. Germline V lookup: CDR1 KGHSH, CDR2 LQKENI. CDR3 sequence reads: CASSPRPTQDRTGYEQYF. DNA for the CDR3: TGTGCCAGCTCACCACGGCCAACTCAGGACAGGACGGGTTACGAGCAGTACTTC.

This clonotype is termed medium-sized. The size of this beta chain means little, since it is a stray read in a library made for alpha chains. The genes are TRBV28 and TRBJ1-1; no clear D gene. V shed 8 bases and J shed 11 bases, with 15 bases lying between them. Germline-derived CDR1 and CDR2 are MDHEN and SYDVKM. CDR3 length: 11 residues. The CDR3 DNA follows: TGTGCCAGCGATGGGCCGGGCGGGGCTTTCTTT. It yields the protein CASDGPGGAFF.

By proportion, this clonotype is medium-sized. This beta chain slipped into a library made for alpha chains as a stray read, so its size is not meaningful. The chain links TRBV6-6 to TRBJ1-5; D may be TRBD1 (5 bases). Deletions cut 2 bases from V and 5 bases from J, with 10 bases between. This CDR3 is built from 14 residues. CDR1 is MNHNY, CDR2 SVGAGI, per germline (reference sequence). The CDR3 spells CASSYQGLYQPQHF. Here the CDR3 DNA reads TGTGCCAGCAGTTACCAGGGTCTATATCAGCCCCAGCATTTT.

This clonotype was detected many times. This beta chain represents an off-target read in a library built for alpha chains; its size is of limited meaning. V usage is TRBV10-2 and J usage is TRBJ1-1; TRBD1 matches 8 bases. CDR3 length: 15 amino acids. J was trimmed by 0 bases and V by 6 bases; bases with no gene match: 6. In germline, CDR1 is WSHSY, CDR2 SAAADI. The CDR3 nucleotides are TGCGCCAGCAGCCAACAGACAGGGGTGAACACTGAAGCTTTCTTT. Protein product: CASSQQTGVNTEAFF.

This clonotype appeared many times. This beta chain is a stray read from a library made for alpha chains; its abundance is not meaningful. The CDR3: CASSRGGSGDYNEQFF. The CDR3 nucleotides are TGTGCCAGCAGCCGGGGGGGTAGCGGAGACTACAATGAGCAGTTCTTC. The chain is built from TRBV12-3 or TRBV12-4 and TRBJ2-1; 8 bases are a match to TRBD2. This CDR3 has 16 residues. J gave up 3 bases and V 6 bases, and 10 bases lay outside the gene matches.

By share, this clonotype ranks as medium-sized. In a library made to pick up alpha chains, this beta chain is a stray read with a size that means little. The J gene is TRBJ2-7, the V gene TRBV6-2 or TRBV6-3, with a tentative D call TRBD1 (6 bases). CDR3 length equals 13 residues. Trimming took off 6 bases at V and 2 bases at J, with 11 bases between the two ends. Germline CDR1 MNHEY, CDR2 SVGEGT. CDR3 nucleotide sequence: TGTGCCAGCAGCTACGGGGACACCTACGAGCAGTACTTC. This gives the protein CASSYGDTYEQYF.

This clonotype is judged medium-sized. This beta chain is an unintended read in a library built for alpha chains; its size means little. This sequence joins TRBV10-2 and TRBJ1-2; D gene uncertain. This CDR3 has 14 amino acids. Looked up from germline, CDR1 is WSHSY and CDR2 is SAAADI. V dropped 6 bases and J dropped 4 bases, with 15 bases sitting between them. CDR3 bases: TGCGCCAGCAGCCCAAGGGTCTCCCTCTATGGCTACACCTTC. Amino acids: CASSPRVSLYGYTF.

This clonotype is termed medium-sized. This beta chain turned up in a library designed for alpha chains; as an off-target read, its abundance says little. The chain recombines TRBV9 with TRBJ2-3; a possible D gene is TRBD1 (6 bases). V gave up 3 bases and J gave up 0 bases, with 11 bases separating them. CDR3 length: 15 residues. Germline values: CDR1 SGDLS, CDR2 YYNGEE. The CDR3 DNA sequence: TGTGCCAGCAGCGCAAACAGGGTCAGCACAGATACGCAGTATTTT. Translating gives CASSANRVSTDTQYF.

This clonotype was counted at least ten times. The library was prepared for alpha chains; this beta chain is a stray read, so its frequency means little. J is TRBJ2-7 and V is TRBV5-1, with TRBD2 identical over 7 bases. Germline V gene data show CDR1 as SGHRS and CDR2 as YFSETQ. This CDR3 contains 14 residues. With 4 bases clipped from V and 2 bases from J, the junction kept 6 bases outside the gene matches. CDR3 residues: CASSQSGAPYEQYF. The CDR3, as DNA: TGCGCCAGCAGCCAAAGCGGGGCGCCCTACGAGCAGTACTTC.

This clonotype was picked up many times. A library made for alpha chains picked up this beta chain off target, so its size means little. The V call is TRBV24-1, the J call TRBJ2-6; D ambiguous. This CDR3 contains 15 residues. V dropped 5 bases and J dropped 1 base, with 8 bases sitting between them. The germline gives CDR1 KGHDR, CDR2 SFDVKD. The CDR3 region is CATSAGSSGANVLTF. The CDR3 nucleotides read TGTGCCACCAGTGCTGGATCATCTGGGGCCAACGTCCTGACTTTC.

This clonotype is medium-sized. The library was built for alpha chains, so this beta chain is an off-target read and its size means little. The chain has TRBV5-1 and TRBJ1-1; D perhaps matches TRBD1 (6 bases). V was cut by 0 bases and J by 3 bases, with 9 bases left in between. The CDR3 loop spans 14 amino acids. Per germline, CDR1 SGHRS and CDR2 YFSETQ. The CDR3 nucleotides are TGCGCCAGCAGCTTGGACAGGGTGGACACTGAAGCTTTCTTT. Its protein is CASSLDRVDTEAFF. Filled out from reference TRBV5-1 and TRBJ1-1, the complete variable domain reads KAGVTQTPRYLIKTRGQQVTLSCSPISGHRSVSWYQQTPGQGLQFLFEYFSETQRNKGNFPGRFSGRQFSNSRSEMNVSTLELGDSALYLCASSLDRVDTEAFFGQGTRLTVV.

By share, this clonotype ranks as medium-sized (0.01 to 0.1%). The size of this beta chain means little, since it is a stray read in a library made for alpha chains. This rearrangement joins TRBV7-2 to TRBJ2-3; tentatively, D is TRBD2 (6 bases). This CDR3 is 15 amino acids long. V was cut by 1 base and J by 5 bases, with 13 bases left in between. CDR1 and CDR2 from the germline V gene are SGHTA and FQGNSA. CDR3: CASSLVAEAGDTQYF. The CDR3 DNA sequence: TGTGCCAGCAGCTTAGTAGCGGAGGCGGGAGATACGCAGTATTTT.

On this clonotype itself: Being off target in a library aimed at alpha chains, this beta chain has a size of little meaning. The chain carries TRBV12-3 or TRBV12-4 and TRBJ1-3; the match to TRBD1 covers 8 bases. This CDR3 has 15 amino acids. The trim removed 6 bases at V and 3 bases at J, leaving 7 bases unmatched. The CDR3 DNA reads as TGTGCCAGCAGACCGCAGGGGGCGCATGGAAACACCATATATTTT. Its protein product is CASRPQGAHGNTIYF.

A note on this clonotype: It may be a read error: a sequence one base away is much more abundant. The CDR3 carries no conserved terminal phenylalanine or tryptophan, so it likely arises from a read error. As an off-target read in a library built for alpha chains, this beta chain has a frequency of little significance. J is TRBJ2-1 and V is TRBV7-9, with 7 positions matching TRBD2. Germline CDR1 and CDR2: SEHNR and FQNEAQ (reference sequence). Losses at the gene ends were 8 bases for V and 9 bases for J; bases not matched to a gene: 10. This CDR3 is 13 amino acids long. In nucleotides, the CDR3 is TGTGCCAGCGGGGGAGGGAGTCTGCGTGAGCAGTTCTTA. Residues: CASGGGSLREQFL.

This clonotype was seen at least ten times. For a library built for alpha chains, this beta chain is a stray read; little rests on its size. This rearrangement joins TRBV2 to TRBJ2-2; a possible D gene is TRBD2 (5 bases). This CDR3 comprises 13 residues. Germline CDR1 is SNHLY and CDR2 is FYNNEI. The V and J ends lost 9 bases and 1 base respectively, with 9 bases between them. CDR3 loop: CAREGRNTGELFF. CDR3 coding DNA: TGTGCCAGAGAAGGGAGGAACACCGGGGAGCTGTTTTTT.

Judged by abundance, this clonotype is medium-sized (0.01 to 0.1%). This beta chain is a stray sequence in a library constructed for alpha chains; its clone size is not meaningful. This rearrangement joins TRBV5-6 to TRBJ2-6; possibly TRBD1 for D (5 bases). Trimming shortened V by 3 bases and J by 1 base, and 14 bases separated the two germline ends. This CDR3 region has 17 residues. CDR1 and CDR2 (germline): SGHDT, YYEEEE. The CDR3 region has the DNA TGTGCCAGCAGCTCAACAGGTGTCCGGTCTGGGGCCAACGTCCTGACTTTC. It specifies CASSSTGVRSGANVLTF. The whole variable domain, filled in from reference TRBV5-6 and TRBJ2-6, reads DAGVTQSPTHLIKTRGQQVTLRCSPKSGHDTVSWYQQALGQGPQFIFQYYEEEERQRGNFPDRFSGHQFPNYSSELNVNALLLGDSALYLCASSSTGVRSGANVLTFGAGSRLTVL.

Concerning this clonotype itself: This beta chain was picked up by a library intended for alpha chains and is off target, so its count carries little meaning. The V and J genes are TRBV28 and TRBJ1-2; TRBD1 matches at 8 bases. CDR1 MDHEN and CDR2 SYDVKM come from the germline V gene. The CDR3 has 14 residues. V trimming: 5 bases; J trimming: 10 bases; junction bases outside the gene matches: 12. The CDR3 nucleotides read TGTGCCAGCAGTGCAACCGGGACAGGAGGGGCCTACACCTTC. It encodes CASSATGTGGAYTF.